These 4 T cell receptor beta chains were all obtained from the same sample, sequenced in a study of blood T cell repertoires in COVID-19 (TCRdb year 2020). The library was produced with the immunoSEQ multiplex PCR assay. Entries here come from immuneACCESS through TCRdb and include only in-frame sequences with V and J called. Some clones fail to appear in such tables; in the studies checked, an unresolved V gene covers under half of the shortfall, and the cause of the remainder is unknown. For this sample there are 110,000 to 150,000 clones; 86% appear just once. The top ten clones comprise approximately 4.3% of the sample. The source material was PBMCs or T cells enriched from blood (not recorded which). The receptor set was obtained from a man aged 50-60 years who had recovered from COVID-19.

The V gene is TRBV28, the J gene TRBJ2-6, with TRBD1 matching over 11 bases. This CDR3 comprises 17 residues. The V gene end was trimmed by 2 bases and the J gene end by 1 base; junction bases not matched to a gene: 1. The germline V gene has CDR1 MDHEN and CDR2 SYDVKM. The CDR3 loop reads CASSLGQGASGANVLTF. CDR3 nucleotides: TGTGCCAGCAGTTTAGGACAGGGGGCTTCTGGGGCCAACGTCCTGACTTTC. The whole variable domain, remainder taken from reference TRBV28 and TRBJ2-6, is DVKVTQSSRYLVKRTGEKVFLECVQDMDHENMFWYRQDPGLGLRLIYFSYDVKMKEKGDIPEGYSVSREKKERFSLILESASTNQTSMYLCASSLGQGASGANVLTFGAGSRLTVL.

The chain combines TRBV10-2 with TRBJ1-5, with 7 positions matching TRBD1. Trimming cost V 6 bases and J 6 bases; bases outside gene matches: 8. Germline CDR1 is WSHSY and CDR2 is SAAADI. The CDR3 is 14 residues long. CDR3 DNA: TGCGCCAGCAGAGGAACAGGGGCGGGTCAGCCCCAGCATTTT. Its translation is CASRGTGAGQPQHF.

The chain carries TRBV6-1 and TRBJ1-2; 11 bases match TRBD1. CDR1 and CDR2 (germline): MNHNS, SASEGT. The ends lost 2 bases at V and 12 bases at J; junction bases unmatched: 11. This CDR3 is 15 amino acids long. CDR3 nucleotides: TGTGCCAGCAGTGAACAAGGACAGGGGGCGGTTCGGAACACCTTC. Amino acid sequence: CASSEQGQGAVRNTF.

The CDR3 DNA reads as TGCGCCAGCAGCTTGGGGACTAGCGGGAGGAGCTCCTACAATGAGCAGTTCTTC. Its protein is CASSLGTSGRSSYNEQFF. This sequence joins TRBV5-1 and TRBJ2-1; TRBD2 agrees at 14 bases. The CDR3 is 18 residues long. V lost 0 bases to trimming and J lost 0 bases; unmatched junction nucleotides: 2. Germline CDR1 and CDR2: SGHRS and YFSETQ. The whole variable domain, remainder taken from reference TRBV5-1 and TRBJ2-1, is KAGVTQTPRYLIKTRGQQVTLSCSPISGHRSVSWYQQTPGQGLQFLFEYFSETQRNKGNFPGRFSGRQFSNSRSEMNVSTLELGDSALYLCASSLGTSGRSSYNEQFFGPGTRLTVL.